The sample holds many counts of the clone carrying this T cell receptor (beta chain). This entry belongs to a study of T cells in Graves' hyperthyroidism and ophthalmopathy. TCR beta CDR3 sequences were amplified from RNA transcripts. In the first-round RT-PCR of the TCR CDR3, the HTBI primer set was used. TCRdb processed the multiplex PCR reads anew with MiXCR; each CDR3 protein has one entry. The table lists almost 600,000 distinct CDR3 sequences, about 15% of them singletons, with roughly 6.2% in the top ten. Patients aged 18 to 65 had newly diagnosed hyperthyroidism lasting under 2 months. Orbital computed tomography and thyroid ultrasound, together with serum TRAb and thyroxine and clinical symptoms, were used for diagnoses. The PBMCs were taken from about 10 ml of fresh peripheral blood. The TCR sequence derives from a woman aged 30 to 39 with Graves' hyperthyroidism that later progressed to Graves' ophthalmopathy. Specimen: blood.

The DNA of the CDR3 is TGTGCCAGCGAACCGGGACAGGGGGCTTACGAGCAGTACTTC. Its protein is CASEPGQGAYEQYF. The rearrangement links TRBV11-2 to TRBJ2-7; 12 nucleotides line up with TRBD1. The CDR3 is 14 residues long. CDR1 and CDR2 from the germline V gene are SGHAT and FQNNGV. With V trimmed by 8 bases and J by 4 bases, 6 bases remained unmatched.